Listed below are T cell receptor beta chains from one sample, sequenced in a study of T cells in Graves' hyperthyroidism and ophthalmopathy. TCRdb fed the multiplex PCR reads into MiXCR, producing one record per CDR3 protein. The repertoire holds roughly 580,000 distinct CDR3 sequences, about 14% seen once, with 5.5% to 7.5% in the top ten. Material: blood. The receptors were sampled from a woman aged 25-40 years with Graves' hyperthyroidism that later progressed to Graves' ophthalmopathy. Each CDR3 is given with its conserved first and last residue. A D gene is named only where the DNA matches it firmly. Where a row states a size, it is once, few, many or the class of an expanded clone; other rows omit it.

d_call	j_call	v_call	clone_size	cdr3_nt	cdr3_aa
TRBD1	TRBJ1-1	TRBV27	few	TGTGCCAGCAGGACGACAGGGGTTAACACTGAAGCTTTCTTT	CASRTTGVNTEAFF
-	TRBJ2-7	TRBV5-1	many	TGCGCCAGCAGCTTGACGGGAGAGAGCTACGAGCAGTACTTC	CASSLTGESYEQYF
-	TRBJ2-3	TRBV7-2	many	TGTGCCAGCAGCTTCCGGCAGAACACAGATACGCAGTATTTT	CASSFRQNTDTQYF
-	TRBJ1-1	TRBV7-9	many	TGTGCCAGCAGCGCCCGTGAGGGCTGGACTGAAGCTTTCTTT	CASSAREGWTEAFF
-	TRBJ1-1	TRBV4-2	many	TGTGCCAGCAGCCAGTTACAGGACTTGAACACTGAAGCTTTCTTT	CASSQLQDLNTEAFF
-	TRBJ1-1	TRBV18	many	TGTGCCAGCTCACGGGACATACCTGACAGTGAAGCTTTCTTT	CASSRDIPDSEAFF
-	TRBJ1-3	TRBV29-1	many	TGCAGCGTTGAAGATGGACGAAACACCATATATTTT	CSVEDGRNTIYF
-	TRBJ2-7	TRBV4-1	many	TGCGCCAGCAGCCAGGGCTGGAACGAGCAGTACTTC	CASSQGWNEQYF
-	TRBJ2-5	TRBV29-1	few	TGCAGCGTTCTTCGACAGGACCAGGGAGAGACCCAGTACTTC	CSVLRQDQGETQYF
-	TRBJ1-1	TRBV20-1	once	TGCAGTGCTCCGCGGGTCGAGGAGAGGGGCACTGAAGCTTTCTTT	CSAPRVEERGTEAFF
-	TRBJ1-3	TRBV30	many	TGTGCCTGGAGTGTGTCCAGGAGCTCTGGAAACACCATATATTTT	CAWSVSRSSGNTIYF
-	TRBJ2-5	TRBV27	-	TGTGCCAGCAGTCCCCTCTACCAAGAGACCCAGTACTTC	CASSPLYQETQYF
TRBD2	TRBJ2-1	TRBV2	many	TGTGCCACCGTTCTCGGACTAGCGGGATCCAATGAGCAGTTCTTC	CATVLGLAGSNEQFF
TRBD2	TRBJ2-1	TRBV29-1	few	TGCAGCGTTGCCCTGAGCGGGAGGGCCTACAATGAGCAGTTCTTC	CSVALSGRAYNEQFF
-	TRBJ2-3	TRBV7-2	once	TGTGCCAACAGCTTAGCAGGGGGGGGAGATACGCAGTATTTT	CANSLAGGGDTQYF
TRBD2	TRBJ2-1	TRBV10-3	many	TGTGCCATCAGTGATCCGGGACTAGCGGGAGGCCCGAGTTCCTACAATGAGCAGTTCTTC	CAISDPGLAGGPSSYNEQFF
-	TRBJ2-2	TRBV30	many	TGTGCAGGTCCGGTCGGGCCTGGCACCGGGGAGCTGTTTTTT	CAGPVGPGTGELFF
-	TRBJ1-1	TRBV11-2	once	TGTGCCAGCAGCTTGGAGCGCTATAAAGCTTTCTTT	CASSLERYKAFF
-	TRBJ1-5	TRBV5-1	many	TGCGCCAGCAGCTTGGAAGGGTATAGCAATCAGCCCCAGCATTTT	CASSLEGYSNQPQHF
-	TRBJ1-3	TRBV30	few	TGTGCCTGGAGTGGGGAATCTGGAAACACCATATATTTT	CAWSGESGNTIYF
-	TRBJ2-7	TRBV30	few	TGTGCCTGGACCACAGTAACCTACGAGCAGTACTTC	CAWTTVTYEQYF
-	TRBJ1-1	TRBV19	many	TGTGCAAGTATGGCGACACCACTTGAAGCTTTCTTT	CASMATPLEAFF
TRBD2	TRBJ2-7	TRBV6-1	many	TGTGCCAGCAAAAAGGGCCCAGCGGGAGGAACTTACGAGCAGTACTTC	CASKKGPAGGTYEQYF
-	TRBJ2-7	TRBV28	many	TGTGCCAGCAGTTTTTCCTCAGGGCGGGGAAACGAGCAGTACTTC	CASSFSSGRGNEQYF
-	TRBJ2-1	TRBV11-3	-	TGTGCCAGCAGCTTATTGGGGGGCCATGAGCAGTTCTTC	CASSLLGGHEQFF
-	TRBJ2-5	TRBV6-1	-	TGTGCCAGCGAAAACCGAGGGGAGACCCAGTACTTC	CASENRGETQYF
TRBD1	TRBJ2-7	TRBV6-2/TRBV6-3	many	TGTGCCAGCAGAAAGCATCCGGAACAGGGGGCTGGAGAGCAGTACTTC	CASRKHPEQGAGEQYF
TRBD1	TRBJ1-6	TRBV27	-	TGTGCCAGCAGAGTATTGGACAGGGACAATTCACCCCTCCACTTT	CASRVLDRDNSPLHF
-	TRBJ1-3	TRBV19	many	TGTGCCAGTAGTACCCTGGACGCCTCTGGAAACACCATATATTTT	CASSTLDASGNTIYF
-	TRBJ2-1	TRBV18	-	TGTGCCAGCTCACCAGGAAATGTAGGGGTCACGAGCTCCTACAATGAGCAGTTCTTC	CASSPGNVGVTSSYNEQFF
-	TRBJ2-4	TRBV6-1	-	TGTGCCAGCGGTCAGGACATTCAGTACTTC	CASGQDIQYF
TRBD2	TRBJ2-2	TRBV20-1	few	TGCAGTGCTAGCGGGAGGGACACCGGGGAGCTGTTTTTT	CSASGRDTGELFF
TRBD1	TRBJ2-5	TRBV19	-	TGTGCCAGTAGTATCACCCGGACAGGGGAAGAGACCCAGTACTTC	CASSITRTGEETQYF
TRBD1	TRBJ2-7	TRBV6-5	-	TGTGCCAGCAGTTACAATCGGGACAGGGGATACGAGCAGTACTTC	CASSYNRDRGYEQYF
-	TRBJ1-1	TRBV28	once	TGTGCCAACAGTTTATTAGGAGGGGAGAACACTGAAGCTTTCTTT	CANSLLGGENTEAFF
-	TRBJ2-3	TRBV7-9	many	TGTGCCAGCAGCCCCCATGTGAATACGCAGTATTTT	CASSPHVNTQYF
-	TRBJ1-1	TRBV28	once	TGTGCCAGCAGTTTTGCGTATGGGGCCACGAACACTGAAGCTTTCTTT	CASSFAYGATNTEAFF
-	TRBJ2-7	TRBV2	few	TGTGCCAGCAAGGGCAGCTCCTACGAGCAGTACTTC	CASKGSSYEQYF
TRBD2	TRBJ2-3	TRBV3-1	-	TGTGCCAGCAGCGAAAGACTAGCGGGACACACAGATACGCAGTATTTT	CASSERLAGHTDTQYF
-	TRBJ1-1	TRBV20-1	many	TGCAGTGCGAGAGGACAGACTGAAGCTTTCTTT	CSARGQTEAFF
-	TRBJ2-3	TRBV11-2	-	TGTGCCAGCAGCACCCACACTCGACAGGTCGGGGATACGCAGTATTTT	CASSTHTRQVGDTQYF
-	TRBJ2-7	TRBV28	many	TGTGCCAGCACCCGGACTCGAAGTCCCTACGAGCAGTACTTC	CASTRTRSPYEQYF
-	TRBJ1-5	TRBV12-3/TRBV12-4	-	TGTGCCAGCAGTTTAGGTACCGCGGGCAATCAGCCCCAGCATTTT	CASSLGTAGNQPQHF
-	TRBJ2-3	TRBV27	many	TGTGCCAGCAGTTTGTCCGAATCCCCCACAGATACGCAGTATTTT	CASSLSESPTDTQYF
-	TRBJ2-3	TRBV27	many	TGTGCCAGCAAGGGTGAGCTAGCAGGCACAGATACGCAGTATTTT	CASKGELAGTDTQYF
-	TRBJ1-1	TRBV28	many	TGTGCCAGCACCCTCCTTCAGGGATCCCTGAACACTGAAGCTTTCTTT	CASTLLQGSLNTEAFF
-	TRBJ2-1	TRBV7-6	many	TGTGCCAGCAGCTTGGGTGGGGGGCGCAGCAATGAGCAGTTCTTC	CASSLGGGRSNEQFF
TRBD2	TRBJ2-2	TRBV11-3	many	TGTGCCAGCAGCCCGAGAGGACTAGCGGGCGCGAACACCGGGGAGCTGTTTTTT	CASSPRGLAGANTGELFF
-	TRBJ2-1	TRBV12-3/TRBV12-4	many	TGTGCCAGCAGCCTGACGGGTTCGGTAGATGAGCAGTTCTTC	CASSLTGSVDEQFF
TRBD1	TRBJ2-4	TRBV19	few	TGTGCCAGTAGTATAGATGAGACAGGGAAAAACATTCAGTACTTC	CASSIDETGKNIQYF
TRBD1	TRBJ1-5	TRBV19	-	TGTGCCAGTAGTATTCTCCCGATCGGACAGGGGGTTCAGCCCCAGCATTTT	CASSILPIGQGVQPQHF
-	TRBJ1-2	TRBV28	many	TGTGCCAGCAGTTTAGTACAGAATTATGGCTACACCTTC	CASSLVQNYGYTF
TRBD1	TRBJ1-5	TRBV28	many	TGTGCCAGCAGTTTAGGACAGGGGTTTCAGCCCCAGCATTTT	CASSLGQGFQPQHF
-	TRBJ2-3	TRBV29-1	many	TGCAGCGTTGTAGGACACCAGGGGCTCTCTGCAGATACGCAGTATTTT	CSVVGHQGLSADTQYF
TRBD2	TRBJ2-3	TRBV15	-	TGTGCCACCAGCAGAGATCGCCCCTTAGCGGGAGGGCCAGATACGCAGTATTTT	CATSRDRPLAGGPDTQYF
-	TRBJ2-4	TRBV7-2	-	TGTGCCAGCAGTTTGGACGGAAACATTCAGTACTTC	CASSLDGNIQYF
TRBD2	TRBJ2-2	TRBV11-2	-	TGTGCCAGCAGCTTAGAGCTTGGACTAGCGGCCGGGGAGCTGTTTTTT	CASSLELGLAAGELFF
-	TRBJ1-1	TRBV5-5	-	TGTGCCAGCAGCTGGGACGTGTGGGGTGTCGGCGGAGGGAACACTGAAGCTTTCTTT	CASSWDVWGVGGGNTEAFF